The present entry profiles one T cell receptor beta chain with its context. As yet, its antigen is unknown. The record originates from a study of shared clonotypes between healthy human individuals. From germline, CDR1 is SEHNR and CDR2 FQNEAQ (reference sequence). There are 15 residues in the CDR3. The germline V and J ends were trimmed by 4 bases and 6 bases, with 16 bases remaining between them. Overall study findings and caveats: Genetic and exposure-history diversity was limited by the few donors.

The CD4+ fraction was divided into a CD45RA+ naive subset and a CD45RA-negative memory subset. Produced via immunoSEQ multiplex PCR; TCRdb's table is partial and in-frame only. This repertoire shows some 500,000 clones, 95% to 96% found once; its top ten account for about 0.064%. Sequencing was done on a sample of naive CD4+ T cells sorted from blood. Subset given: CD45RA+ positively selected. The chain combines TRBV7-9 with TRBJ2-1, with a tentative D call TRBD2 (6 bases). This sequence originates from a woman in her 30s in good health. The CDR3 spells CASSWMDWRGNEQFF. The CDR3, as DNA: TGTGCCAGCAGCTGGATGGACTGGAGGGGCAATGAGCAGTTCTTC.